The rows below give T cell receptor beta chains drawn from one sample of a study of vaccination effects on CD4 cells after COVID-19. Only in-frame clones appear in the TCRdb table, and some are missing; sequencing was by immunoSEQ multiplex PCR. The sample lists more than 10,000 clones, around 73% seen once, with approximately 35% in the top ten. Their target antigens are unknown. The sample consisted of CD4+ T cells from PBMCs cultured with HCoV-NL63 spike peptides, taken after COVID-19 vaccination. These receptors all come from a human donor who had a prior SARS-CoV-2 infection. CDR3s include the opening cysteine and the closing phenylalanine or tryptophan. D genes are given only for firm matches. Only some rows state a clone size, as once, few, many or a class for expanded clones.

j_gene: TRBJ2-2
v_gene: TRBV5-4
abundance: -
len: 15
d_gene: TRBD2
CDR3aa: CASSLETGGTGELFF
CDR3nt: TGTGCCAGCAGCTTGGAAACGGGAGGCACCGGGGAGCTGTTTTTT

j_gene: TRBJ1-5
v_gene: TRBV27
abundance: once
len: 18
d_gene: TRBD1
CDR3aa: CASSLYSGQGSGNQPQHF
CDR3nt: TGTGCCAGCAGTTTATATTCCGGACAGGGTAGTGGCAATCAGCCCCAGCATTTT

j_gene: TRBJ2-1
v_gene: TRBV6-2/TRBV6-3
abundance: -
len: 16
d_gene: TRBD2
CDR3aa: CASSYSSGSSYNEQFF
CDR3nt: TGTGCCAGCAGTTACTCCAGCGGGAGCTCCTACAATGAGCAGTTCTTC

j_gene: TRBJ2-5
v_gene: TRBV27
abundance: once
len: 15
d_gene: TRBD1
CDR3aa: CASSRDRGAPETQYF
CDR3nt: TGTGCCAGCAGCCGGGACAGGGGAGCGCCAGAGACCCAGTACTTC

j_gene: TRBJ2-7
v_gene: TRBV10-3
abundance: -
len: 13
d_gene: -
CDR3aa: CAISGPGDYEQYF
CDR3nt: TGTGCCATCAGTGGGCCAGGGGACTACGAGCAGTACTTC

j_gene: TRBJ2-1
v_gene: TRBV7-2
abundance: -
len: 16
d_gene: TRBD2
CDR3aa: CASSARTSGRYNEQFF
CDR3nt: TGTGCCAGCAGCGCGCGGACTAGCGGCCGGTACAATGAGCAGTTCTTC

j_gene: TRBJ2-1
v_gene: TRBV11-3
abundance: -
len: 17
d_gene: -
CDR3aa: CASSFPSTRLGHNEQFF
CDR3nt: TGTGCCAGCAGCTTCCCTTCGACCCGCCTCGGGCACAATGAGCAGTTCTTC

j_gene: TRBJ1-4
v_gene: TRBV5-6
abundance: -
len: 15
d_gene: TRBD1
CDR3aa: CASSLRTGWDEKLFF
CDR3nt: TGTGCCAGCAGCTTGCGGACAGGGTGGGATGAAAAACTGTTTTTT

j_gene: TRBJ1-6
v_gene: TRBV5-1
abundance: -
len: 16
d_gene: -
CDR3aa: CASSLGGLKNNSPLHF
CDR3nt: TGCGCCAGCAGCTTGGGGGGACTCAAAAATAATTCACCCCTCCACTTT

j_gene: TRBJ1-4
v_gene: TRBV19
abundance: few
len: 13
d_gene: TRBD1
CDR3aa: CAAQGAPNEKLFF
CDR3nt: TGTGCCGCCCAGGGGGCGCCGAATGAAAAACTGTTTTTT

j_gene: TRBJ2-4
v_gene: TRBV7-9
abundance: -
len: 14
d_gene: TRBD2
CDR3aa: CASSLVTGGGIQYF
CDR3nt: TGTGCCAGCAGCTTAGTGACGGGGGGGGGCATTCAGTACTTC

j_gene: TRBJ2-2
v_gene: TRBV11-3
abundance: few
len: 15
d_gene: TRBD2
CDR3aa: CASSLREGRGGELFF
CDR3nt: TGTGCCAGCAGCTTAAGGGAGGGCCGTGGCGGGGAGCTGTTTTTT

j_gene: TRBJ2-7
v_gene: TRBV9
abundance: -
len: 15
d_gene: TRBD1
CDR3aa: CASSPVGTVSYEQYF
CDR3nt: TGTGCCAGCAGCCCGGTTGGGACAGTCTCCTACGAGCAGTACTTC

j_gene: TRBJ1-2
v_gene: TRBV10-3
abundance: -
len: 13
d_gene: TRBD1
CDR3aa: CATRDRAIYGYTF
CDR3nt: TGTGCCACGAGAGACAGGGCCATCTATGGCTACACCTTC

j_gene: TRBJ2-2
v_gene: TRBV5-5
abundance: -
len: 16
d_gene: -
CDR3aa: CASSKTGQGFTGELFF
CDR3nt: TGTGCCAGCAGCAAAACAGGTCAGGGGTTCACCGGGGAGCTGTTTTTT

j_gene: TRBJ1-3
v_gene: TRBV2
abundance: -
len: 21
d_gene: TRBD1
CDR3aa: CASSLSRGLDRGLRSGNTIYF
CDR3nt: TGTGCCAGCAGTTTGTCCAGGGGTTTGGACAGGGGGCTTCGCTCTGGAAACACCATATATTTT

j_gene: TRBJ2-1
v_gene: TRBV11-2
abundance: -
len: 14
d_gene: -
CDR3aa: CASSWGASPQAQFF
CDR3nt: TGTGCCAGCAGCTGGGGGGCTAGCCCCCAGGCGCAGTTCTTC

j_gene: TRBJ2-7
v_gene: TRBV29-1
abundance: -
len: 12
d_gene: -
CDR3aa: CSVSGYSYEQYF
CDR3nt: TGCAGCGTTTCCGGGTACTCCTACGAGCAGTACTTC

j_gene: TRBJ2-5
v_gene: TRBV4-3
abundance: -
len: 15
d_gene: TRBD2
CDR3aa: CASSQEGRAGETQYF
CDR3nt: TGCGCCAGCAGCCAGGAAGGGAGGGCGGGAGAGACCCAGTACTTC

j_gene: TRBJ1-6
v_gene: TRBV5-1
abundance: -
len: 16
d_gene: -
CDR3aa: CASSDLATALNSPLHF
CDR3nt: TGCGCCAGCAGCGATCTTGCTACGGCCCTAAATTCACCCCTCCACTTT

j_gene: TRBJ2-1
v_gene: TRBV11-1
abundance: -
len: 15
d_gene: -
CDR3aa: CASSPGRSSYNEQFF
CDR3nt: TGTGCCAGCAGCCCAGGTCGGAGCTCCTACAATGAGCAGTTCTTC

j_gene: TRBJ2-1
v_gene: TRBV4-3
abundance: -
len: 15
d_gene: -
CDR3aa: CASSQSGASYNEQFF
CDR3nt: TGCGCCAGCAGCCAATCGGGAGCCTCCTACAATGAGCAGTTCTTC

j_gene: TRBJ1-5
v_gene: TRBV28
abundance: -
len: 16
d_gene: -
CDR3aa: CASSLLGVDSNQPQHF
CDR3nt: TGTGCCAGCAGTTTATTGGGTGTTGATAGCAATCAGCCCCAGCATTTT

j_gene: TRBJ1-2
v_gene: TRBV5-1
abundance: -
len: 13
d_gene: -
CDR3aa: CASSLERGRGYTF
CDR3nt: TGCGCCAGCAGCTTGGAAAGGGGGAGAGGCTACACCTTC

j_gene: TRBJ1-3
v_gene: TRBV9
abundance: -
len: 12
d_gene: -
CDR3aa: CASSVTGNTIYF
CDR3nt: TGTGCCAGCTCAGTTACTGGAAACACCATATATTTT

j_gene: TRBJ1-5
v_gene: TRBV18
abundance: once
len: 15
d_gene: -
CDR3aa: CASSPRDGGPKPQHF
CDR3nt: TGTGCCAGCTCACCACGGGACGGGGGGCCTAAGCCCCAGCATTTT

j_gene: TRBJ2-5
v_gene: TRBV7-3
abundance: -
len: 13
d_gene: TRBD1
CDR3aa: CASSTDRAETQYF
CDR3nt: TGTGCCAGCAGCACTGACAGGGCTGAGACCCAGTACTTC